This T cell receptor (beta chain) appears in the sequencing data of a study of OX40 agonist ivuxolimab in advanced cancers. Background on the study: Partial responses were observed in three patients, of whom one had hepatocellular carcinoma and two had cutaneous melanoma.

V shed 4 bases and J 9 bases; nucleotides not matched to a gene: 6. This CDR3 contains 15 residues. Germline V gene data show CDR1 as SGHNT and CDR2 as YYREEE (reference sequence). Profiling relied on immunoSEQ multiplex PCR, and the TCRdb table lists in-frame clones only, not all of them. The sample contains around 69,000 clones, 85% to 90% of which appear only once. This TCR was recovered from an adult with an advanced solid tumor such as melanoma, head and neck, liver or kidney cancer. The source material was CD4+ or CD8+ T cells sorted from blood, sampled in a trial of the OX40 agonist ivuxolimab. This rearrangement joins TRBV5-4 to TRBJ2-1; TRBD2 aligns across 14 bases. The CDR3 protein is CASSIGTSGGSEQFF. The CDR3 DNA follows: TGTGCCAGCAGCATAGGGACTAGCGGGGGCTCTGAGCAGTTCTTC.